This TCR beta chain was profiled in a study of cytotoxic CD8 clonotypes in ibrutinib-treated CLL (dated by TCRdb to 2020 to 2023). For the wider study: The cohort was composed of about 10 relapsed/refractory and about 15 treatment-naive patients; IGHV unmutated status was identified in 17 patients. Partial responses were observed in roughly 24 patients and complete responses in 2; after a median follow-up of 68 months, remission was maintained in approximately 15 patients and progression was observed in some twelve. Samples at response were collected after a median of about 11 months of treatment, with a range of about 6 to 36 months. On average, each sample yielded around 250,000 productive templates and about 100,000 productive rearrangements. Longitudinal samples were available for about 30% of the 86 trial participants. Cryopreserved peripheral blood mononuclear cells were collected before treatment, at response, and at either disease progression or sustained remission.

Regarding this clone: It lacks a known antigen. Base quality data are lacking; no much larger clone is found one base away.

For TCR beta library preparation, approximately 2 micrograms of genomic DNA was extracted from cryopreserved PBMCs. Longitudinal blood samples from CLL patients on ibrutinib monotherapy were analyzed using high-throughput TCR beta sequencing. The patients took part in an open-label, single-center phase 2 trial of ibrutinib monotherapy. Via the germline V gene, CDR1 is SQVTM and CDR2 ANQGSEA. The CDR3 measures 15 amino acids from cysteine to phenylalanine. The only DNA kept is the CDR3, 45 bases in frame from the first base. The junction carries 15 bases between V and J, which are trimmed by 2 bases and 3 bases respectively. What the work shows at the level of the full study, not this receptor alone: Sustained-remission and progressing patients did not have matched sampling times, and lymph node repertoires were not examined. Baseline clonality was found to be higher than that of age-matched healthy donors and was strongly correlated with circulating CD8+ T-cell counts. Clonality increased at ibrutinib response, stayed stable in sustained remission, and fell back toward baseline at progression. Public clonotypes were found to be uncommon and were observed to contract or remain stable during treatment; the increase in clonality was shown to reflect expansion of private clonotypes at ibrutinib response.

The goal of deep resolution MiSeq sequencing was a depth between 1 in 1 million and 1 in 200,000 T cells, and coverage averaged 10x per clonotype. The immunoSEQ hsTCRB Kit was used to generate TCR beta libraries. The paper's data handling went like this. ImmunoSEQ Data Assistant and ImmunoSEQ Analyzer were used for data analysis, and V, D and J genes were assigned according to IMGT definitions. Clonality, which ranges from 0 to 1, was calculated by subtracting the normalized Shannon entropy of productive rearrangement frequencies from one. Public clonotype analysis was restricted to overrepresented clonotypes comprising at least 0.05% of each patient's repertoire. About 13 age-matched healthy donor repertoires from immuneACCESS were used as controls for clonality. Here the immuneACCESS table is served through TCRdb, limited to in-frame sequences with V and J called. Missing clones are a known gap in these copies; in checked studies unresolved V genes cover under half, and the rest lacks a known reason. V, J and clone size derive from that table, while D and trimming were established from the DNA sequence. Recorded for this sample are some 300,000 clones; about 80% of them occurred a single time. Over 6.5% of the sample lies in the top ten.

The material was PBMCs, obtained before ibrutinib treatment. This receptor chain uses TRBV29-1 and TRBJ2-3, with the identity of the D gene unclear. The sequence was collected from a human donor with chronic lymphocytic leukemia. The CDR3 protein: CSVEPSHFSTDTQYF. The nucleotides read TGCAGCGTTGAACCATCTCATTTTTCAACAGATACGCAGTATTTT.